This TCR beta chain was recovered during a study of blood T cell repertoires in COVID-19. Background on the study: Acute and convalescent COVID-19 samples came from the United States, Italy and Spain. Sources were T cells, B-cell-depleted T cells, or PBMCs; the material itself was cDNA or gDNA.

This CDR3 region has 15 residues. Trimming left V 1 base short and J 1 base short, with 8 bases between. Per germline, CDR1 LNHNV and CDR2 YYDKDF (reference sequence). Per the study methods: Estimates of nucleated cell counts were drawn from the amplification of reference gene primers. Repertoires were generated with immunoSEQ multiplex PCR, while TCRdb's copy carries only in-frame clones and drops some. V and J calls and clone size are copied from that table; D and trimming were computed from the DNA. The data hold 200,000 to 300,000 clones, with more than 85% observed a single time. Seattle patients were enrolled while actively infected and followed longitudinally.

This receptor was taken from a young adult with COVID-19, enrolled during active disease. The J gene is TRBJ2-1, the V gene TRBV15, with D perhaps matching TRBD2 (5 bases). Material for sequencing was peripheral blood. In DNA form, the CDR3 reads TGTGCCACCAGCAGAGCCACGGGGTCCTACAATGAGCAGTTCTTC. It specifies CATSRATGSYNEQFF.